Given below is one T cell receptor (beta chain) in context. MiXCR was run by TCRdb on the 5' RACE reads, yielding one entry per CDR3 protein. The table lists just over 450,000 distinct CDR3 sequences, 14% of them singletons. The data belong to a study of identical twins. The CDR3 spans 14 residues. The germline gives CDR1 LGHDT, CDR2 YNNKEL (reference sequence). The trim removed 8 bases at V and 6 bases at J, leaving 11 bases unmatched. Separately, the same data were catalogued under a study of yellow fever vaccine responses in identical twins.

The TCR comes from a woman aged 18-29 years in good health. The sequenced sample was CD4+ T cells sorted from blood. The chain uses TRBV3-1 and TRBJ2-7; TRBD1 matches 9 bases. CDR3 residues: CASGPGTGLFEQYF. In DNA, the CDR3 is TGTGCCAGCGGCCCCGGGACAGGGTTATTCGAGCAGTACTTC.